This T cell receptor beta chain was captured in a study of cytomegalovirus exposure and HLA in healthy donors. Across the whole study: Both the 100 to 150 validation repertoires and the roughly 640 first-cohort repertoires used the same platform, as reported by a later analysis.

In regard to this clone: What it binds is unknown.

The table came from immunoSEQ multiplex PCR; TCRdb's copy has only in-frame clones and leaves some out. The sample has around 75,000 clones, about 82% seen once. Study results and caveats: Rarity held for most TCR sequences, but there were some public TCRs that occurred in many donors. There were fewer than 200 TCR beta chains listed as cytomegalovirus-associated.

The donors were members of the validation cohort comprising over 90 subjects, separate from the approximately 670-subject first cohort. Germline lookup yields CDR1 SEHNR and CDR2 FQNEAQ (reference sequence). CDR3 length: 15 residues. Trimming took off 5 bases at V and 9 bases at J, with 22 bases between the two ends. The sequence derives from a man under 40 in good health and CMV-seronegative. V and J are TRBV7-9 and TRBJ1-1; D possibly corresponds to TRBD1 (6 bases). Sequenced: PBMCs. CDR3 region: CASSRRGGAGTKAFF. CDR3 coding DNA: TGTGCCAGCAGCCGAAGAGGGGGGGCCGGTACGAAAGCTTTCTTT.